Following are 28 T cell receptor beta chains from one sample sequenced in a study of T-cell memory formation after mild COVID-19. TCRdb recomputed calls from the 5' RACE reads with MiXCR, one row per CDR3 protein. The data hold 400,000 to 450,000 distinct CDR3 sequences, with over 15% observed a single time. Sequencing used PBMCs or a T cell subset sorted from them (not recorded which). The receptors here all came from a man younger than 30 who had mild COVID-19 (a few samples of this study predate the infection). Cell type and time point are not known.

CDR3 amino acids: CASSTGSNYGYTF. CDR3 in DNA: TGTGCCAGCAGCACAGGGTCCAACTATGGCTACACCTTC. The chain has TRBV12-3 or TRBV12-4 and TRBJ1-2; TRBD1 might be the D (6 bases). The CDR3 spans 13 residues. Deletions cut 6 bases from V and 2 bases from J, with 10 bases between.

In its sample, this clonotype was seen a few times. The genes are TRBV18 and TRBJ2-2, with TRBD1 identical over 9 bases. This CDR3 comprises 17 residues. CDR1 and CDR2 (germline): KGHSH, LQKENI. J was trimmed by 4 bases and V by 3 bases; bases with no gene match: 9. CDR3 in amino acids: CASSPIAQGAFTGELFF. The DNA for the CDR3 is TGTGCCAGCTCACCTATTGCACAGGGGGCGTTCACCGGGGAGCTGTTTTTT.

This clonotype has just a few counts. One end of the junction varies from germline; a read error may be responsible. The chain joins TRBV7-7 to TRBJ2-5; TRBD2 matches at 11 bases. This CDR3 contains 16 residues. Germline-derived CDR1 and CDR2 are SSHAT and FNYEAQ (reference sequence). The CDR3 reads CASSLTSGGHQETQYF. The CDR3 nucleotides are TGTGCTAGCAGCTTAACTAGCGGGGGCCACCAAGAGACCCAGTACTTC.

This sequence joins TRBV6-5 and TRBJ2-3; 10 bases fit TRBD2. V was pared by 2 bases and J by 4 bases, with 6 bases of the junction left unmatched. Germline V lookup: CDR1 MNHEY, CDR2 SVGAGI. The CDR3 is made up of 16 amino acids. The CDR3 sequence is CASSYSSGGFPDTQYF. In DNA form, the CDR3 reads TGTGCCAGCAGTTACAGTAGCGGGGGGTTCCCAGATACGCAGTATTTT.

This clonotype has only a few counts. The chain uses TRBV12-3 or TRBV12-4 and TRBJ2-1; D could derive from TRBD1 or TRBD2 (7 bases each). The CDR3 loop spans 14 amino acids. V was pared by 6 bases and J by 9 bases, with 18 bases between. DNA of the CDR3: TGTGCCAGCAGCGTCCAGGGGGGGGGCAGTGAGCAGTTCTTC. Amino acids: CASSVQGGGSEQFF.

Concerning this clonotype itself: Compared with germline, one end of the junction differs, possibly owing to a read error. The rearrangement uses TRBV20-1 and TRBJ2-3; 11 bases line up with TRBD2. The CDR3 is made up of 12 amino acids. Germline CDR1 is DFQATT and CDR2 is SNEGSKA (reference sequence). DNA for the CDR3: TGCAGTGCTAGAGCCCTAGCGGGGGGTCAGAGTTTT. Protein sequence: CSARALAGGQSF.

A few counts support this clonotype. The chain couples TRBV6-2 or TRBV6-3 to TRBJ2-1; 8 nucleotides line up with TRBD2. This CDR3 has 16 amino acids. Germline CDR1 is MNHEY and CDR2 is SVGEGT. V shed 1 base and J 2 bases; nucleotides not matched to a gene: 4. The CDR3 region has the DNA TGTGCCAGCAGTTACTTTAGCGGGGCACCCTACAATGAGCAGTTCTTC. Protein sequence: CASSYFSGAPYNEQFF.

The chain is built from TRBV28 and TRBJ2-7, with 10 bases aligning to TRBD1. Per the germline V gene, CDR1 is MDHEN and CDR2 is SYDVKM. V trimming: 3 bases; J trimming: 2 bases; junction bases outside the gene matches: 4. CDR3 size: 15 residues. The CDR3 region is CASSLGTGDPYEQYV. CDR3 coding DNA: TGTGCCAGCAGTTTGGGGACAGGGGACCCCTACGAGCAGTACGTC.

V is TRBV5-4 and J is TRBJ2-3; D gene unclear. Trimming shortened V by 1 base and J by 6 bases, and 12 bases separated the two germline ends. CDR1 and CDR2 from the germline V gene are SGHNT and YYREEE (reference sequence). CDR3 length: 14 residues. The CDR3 DNA reads as TGTGCCAGCAGCTTGACGTCTTCCTTGGATACGCAGTATTTT. Translation: CASSLTSSLDTQYF.

In this sample, this clonotype turned up a few times. This rearrangement joins TRBV11-2 to TRBJ2-5, with D maybe TRBD1 (7 bases). The CDR3 has 14 amino acids. Germline assignment: CDR1 SGHAT and CDR2 FQNNGV. V lost 6 bases and J lost 2, with 13 bases in between. The CDR3 here is CASRGAGQQETQYF. In nucleotides, the CDR3 is TGTGCCAGCAGGGGCGCGGGACAGCAAGAGACCCAGTACTTC. Full variable domain (rest looked up from reference TRBV11-2 and TRBJ2-5): EAGVAQSPRYKIIEKRQSVAFWCNPISGHATLYWYQQILGQGPKLLIQFQNNGVVDDSQLPKDRFSAERLKGVDSTLKIQPAKLEDSAVYLCASRGAGQQETQYFGPGTRLLVL.

This chain connects TRBV11-1 to TRBJ1-1; no clear D gene. This CDR3 contains 14 residues. Trimming left V 3 bases short and J 0 bases short, with 8 bases between. In germline, CDR1 is SGHAT, CDR2 FQDESV (reference sequence). The CDR3 DNA sequence: TGTGCCAGCAGCTTGAAGGTCATGAACACTGAAGCTTTCTTT. Translation gives CASSLKVMNTEAFF.

The V and J genes are TRBV6-2 or TRBV6-3 and TRBJ2-6; unclear D gene. Germline values: CDR1 MNHEY, CDR2 SVGEGT. The CDR3 length is 16 residues. Trimming left V 7 bases short and J 0 bases short, with 13 bases between. DNA for the CDR3: TGTGCCAGCAATCCCTTATGGGGCTCTGGGGCCAACGTCCTGACTTTC. Protein sequence: CASNPLWGSGANVLTF.

In this sample, this clonotype turned up a few times. The chain combines TRBV20-1 with TRBJ1-2; tentatively, D is TRBD1 (6 bases). The V gene's germline CDR1 is DFQATT and CDR2 SNEGSKA (reference sequence). V lost 8 bases, J lost 4 bases, and 17 bases lay in between. The length of the CDR3 is 13 residues. The CDR3, as DNA: TGCAGTACTTTACGACAGGCGCCCTATGGCTACACCTTC. It specifies CSTLRQAPYGYTF.

Only a few counts were recorded for this clonotype. This CDR3 is CASSYSGDGTDTQYF. CDR3 nucleotide sequence: TGTGCCAGCAGCTACAGCGGCGACGGAACAGATACGCAGTATTTT. This chain joins TRBV9 and TRBJ2-3; possible D gene TRBD2, 5 bases. The CDR3 is made up of 15 amino acids. Germline V gives CDR1 SGDLS, CDR2 YYNGEE. V shed 4 bases and J shed 3 bases, with 15 bases lying between them. The full variable domain, its missing parts supplied by reference TRBV9 and TRBJ2-3, is DSGVTQTPKHLITATGQRVTLRCSPRSGDLSVYWYQQSLDQGLQFLIQYYNGEERAKGNILERFSAQQFPDLHSELNLSSLELGDSALYFCASSYSGDGTDTQYFGPGTRLTVL.

V and J are TRBV4-1 and TRBJ2-7, with 7 positions matching TRBD1. Germline V lookup: CDR1 MGHRA, CDR2 YSYEKL. V was pared by 0 bases and J by 13 bases, with 9 bases of the junction left unmatched. The CDR3 has 13 amino acids. The CDR3 coding sequence is TGCGCCAGCAGCCAAGATCGGGGCAGACAGGGATACTTC. Protein sequence: CASSQDRGRQGYF.

The chain couples TRBV7-9 to TRBJ2-7, with D perhaps TRBD1 (6 bases). Looked up from germline, CDR1 is SEHNR and CDR2 is FQNEAQ (reference sequence). The CDR3 loop spans 16 amino acids. V lost 5 bases and J 2 bases, leaving 19 bases between the germline ends. CDR3 in DNA: TGTGCCAGCAGCCAGGCTGGCAGGGGACGCACCTACGAGCAGTACTTC. Translated: CASSQAGRGRTYEQYF.

This rearrangement joins TRBV9 to TRBJ1-2; the D is unclear. V was pared by 7 bases and J by 7 bases, with 17 bases between. The CDR3 has 13 residues. Germline lookup yields CDR1 SGDLS and CDR2 YYNGEE. This CDR3 reads CASQDGAGGGYTF. The CDR3 nucleotides are TGTGCCAGCCAGGACGGTGCGGGAGGTGGCTACACCTTC.

This clonotype appeared a few times. The chain is built from TRBV7-2 and TRBJ2-5; 12 bases agree with TRBD2. V trimming: 1 base; J trimming: 5 bases; junction bases outside the gene matches: 5. The length of the CDR3 is 16 residues. Germline loops: CDR1 SGHTA, CDR2 FQGNSA. The CDR3 sequence is CASSLGLAGARETQYF. For the CDR3, the DNA is TGTGCCAGCAGCTTAGGACTAGCGGGGGCCCGGGAGACCCAGTACTTC.

CDR3 sequence reads: CASSLEIEPQETQYF. DNA for the CDR3: TGTGCCAGCAGCTTGGAGATAGAGCCGCAAGAGACCCAGTACTTC. V is TRBV11-2 and J is TRBJ2-5; no reliable D call. Germline V lookup: CDR1 SGHAT, CDR2 FQNNGV. CDR3 size: 15 residues. V gave up 3 bases and J gave up 2 bases, with 13 bases separating them. The full variable domain, completed using reference TRBV11-2 and TRBJ2-5, is EAGVAQSPRYKIIEKRQSVAFWCNPISGHATLYWYQQILGQGPKLLIQFQNNGVVDDSQLPKDRFSAERLKGVDSTLKIQPAKLEDSAVYLCASSLEIEPQETQYFGPGTRLLVL.

This clonotype was picked up a small number of times. The V call is TRBV11-2, the J call TRBJ2-3; D ambiguous. Germline loops: CDR1 SGHAT, CDR2 FQNNGV. The length of the CDR3 is 13 residues. With 5 bases removed from V and 4 bases from J, the gap between germline ends came to 10 bases. The CDR3 nucleotides are TGTGCCAGCAGCCAAGTAACATCAGATACGCAGTATTTT. This sequence encodes CASSQVTSDTQYF.

This clonotype appeared a few times. CDR3 amino acids: CASSMGAEETQYF. The CDR3 bases are TGTGCCAGCAGCATGGGAGCGGAAGAGACCCAGTACTTC. The chain is built from TRBV9 and TRBJ2-5; weak D call: TRBD2 (5 bases). The germline V gene has CDR1 SGDLS and CDR2 YYNGEE. V was pared by 4 bases and J by 3 bases, with 10 bases between. The CDR3 sequence is 13 residues long.

This clonotype has more than one count but fewer than ten. The chain is built from TRBV10-1 and TRBJ1-2, with D perhaps matching TRBD1 (5 bases). The CDR3 contains 13 residues. V was pared by 3 bases and J by 3 bases, with 8 bases between. From germline, CDR1 is WNHNN and CDR2 SYGVQD (reference sequence). The DNA of the CDR3 is TGCGCCAGCAGTGAAGGCAGGGACTATGGCTACACCTTC. Its protein product is CASSEGRDYGYTF.

This clonotype showed up just a few times. The rearrangement uses TRBV4-2 and TRBJ2-1; D may match TRBD1 or TRBD2 (7 bases each). CDR1 and CDR2 from the germline V gene are LGHNA and YNFKEQ. This CDR3 region has 16 residues. Between the trimmed V and J ends, which lost 0 bases and 6 bases, there was a span of 15 bases. The CDR3 DNA reads as TGTGCCAGCAGCCAAGATGGGGCAGGGGGGGTCAATGAGCAGTTCTTC. As protein: CASSQDGAGGVNEQFF.

The rearrangement links TRBV6-5 to TRBJ2-1, with D perhaps TRBD2 (5 bases). Germline V gives CDR1 MNHEY, CDR2 SVGAGI. V was shortened by 5 bases and J by 9 bases, with 14 bases between the two germline ends. The CDR3 contains 13 residues. CDR3 sequence (DNA): TGTGCCAGCAGTCCCCCGGGGTTCGGTGAGCAGTTCTTC. Its translation: CASSPPGFGEQFF.

The table lists this clonotype with a few counts. The CDR3 region is CASRRTSGAIYEQYF. The CDR3 DNA is TGTGCCAGCAGACGGACTAGCGGGGCCATCTACGAGCAGTACTTC. The chain has TRBV27 and TRBJ2-7, with 12 bases aligning to TRBD2. This CDR3 contains 15 residues. J gave up 3 bases and V 6 bases, and 6 bases lay outside the gene matches. Per the germline V gene, CDR1 is MNHEY and CDR2 is SMNVEV (reference sequence).

In its sample, this clonotype was seen a few times. The rearrangement joins TRBV6-5 to TRBJ2-2; D is unclear. CDR3 length: 15 amino acids. Per the germline V gene, CDR1 is MNHEY and CDR2 is SVGAGI. V was shortened by 3 bases and J by 4 bases, with 12 bases between the two germline ends. This chain's CDR3 is CASSYRRQVTGELFF. As DNA, the CDR3 is TGTGCCAGCAGTTATAGGCGCCAGGTCACCGGGGAGCTGTTTTTT.

This clonotype was observed at least ten times. The chain links TRBV4-2 to TRBJ2-6; 7 positions match TRBD1. In germline, CDR1 is LGHNA, CDR2 YNFKEQ. This CDR3 comprises 17 residues. The junction had 2 bases not matched to a gene; V was cut back by 0 bases and J by 0 bases. DNA for the CDR3: TGTGCCAGCAGCCAAGATCGGGACAGCTCTGGGGCCAACGTCCTGACTTTC. This translates into CASSQDRDSSGANVLTF.

This clonotype occurred a few times. J is TRBJ2-3 and V is TRBV7-2, with D hard to call. Trimming stripped 3 bases from V and 2 bases from J, with 18 bases between. The CDR3 length is 17 residues. CDR1 is SGHTA, CDR2 FQGNSA, per germline. CDR3 loop: CASSLILAVWDTDTQYF. CDR3 nucleotide sequence: TGTGCCAGCAGCTTGATATTGGCCGTATGGGACACAGATACGCAGTATTTT. Variable domain in full (rest from reference TRBV7-2 and TRBJ2-3): GAGVSQSPSNKVTEKGKDVELRCDPISGHTALYWYRQSLGQGLEFLIYFQGNSAPDKSGLPSDRFSAERTGGSVSTLTIQRTQQEDSAVYLCASSLILAVWDTDTQYFGPGTRLTVL.